This passage covers 19 T cell receptor beta chains from one sample sequenced in a study of cytomegalovirus exposure and HLA in healthy donors. Amplification used 60 Vbeta primers and 13 Jbeta primers. Some clones are missing from TCRdb's copy, which holds only in-frame ones; the method was immunoSEQ multiplex PCR. Among 75,000 to 100,000 clones listed, around two thirds were seen once. Sequencing was performed on PBMCs. The receptor source for this set is a male donor in good health and CMV-seronegative.

This clone was observed a handful of times. The gene calls are TRBV2 and TRBJ2-7; 7 bases agree with TRBD1. The V gene end was trimmed by 6 bases and the J gene end by 7 bases; junction bases not matched to a gene: 9. The CDR3 spans 13 residues. Germline V gives CDR1 SNHLY, CDR2 FYNNEI. CDR3 residues: CASSAGQEWEQYF. CDR3 sequence (DNA): TGTGCCAGCAGCGCTGGACAGGAATGGGAGCAGTACTTC.

The J gene is TRBJ2-7, the V gene TRBV30; 8 bases are a match to TRBD1. The germline V gene has CDR1 GTSNPN and CDR2 SVGIG (reference sequence). CDR3 size: 15 residues. Germline trimming cut 1 base from V and 5 bases from J; bases unmatched to any gene: 10. Written as DNA, the CDR3 is TGTGCCTGGAGTGGGAGGACAGGGCCCTTCCACGAGCAGTACTTC. Its protein product is CAWSGRTGPFHEQYF. The complete variable domain, with remaining parts taken from reference TRBV30 and TRBJ2-7, reads SQTIHQWPATLVQPVGSPLSLECTVEGTSNPNLYWYRQAAGRGLQLLFYSVGIGQISSEVPQNLSASRPQDRQFILSSKKLLLSDSGFYLCAWSGRTGPFHEQYFGPGTRLTVT.

This clone was recorded once. This chain connects TRBV19 to TRBJ1-3; tentative D call: TRBD1 (6 bases). Germline lookup yields CDR1 LNHDA and CDR2 SQIVND (reference sequence). The V end was cut by 6 bases, the J end by 2 bases, with 11 bases between. The CDR3 is 14 residues long. Written as DNA, the CDR3 is TGTGCCAGTAGAACAGGGATACCTGGAAACACCATATATTTT. This codes for CASRTGIPGNTIYF.

The chain is built from TRBV5-1 and TRBJ2-7; TRBD1 matches at 8 bases. CDR3 length: 13 residues. V shed 4 bases and J 7 bases; nucleotides not matched to a gene: 7. CDR1 is SGHRS and CDR2 is YFSETQ in the germline V gene. The CDR3 nucleotides are TGCGCCAGCAGCAGCTTCCGGGACAGGGAGCAGTACTTC. Protein product: CASSSFRDREQYF.

CDR3 coding DNA: TGCAGCGTTGGTACAGGGGGGTACAATGAGCAGTTCTTC. It specifies CSVGTGGYNEQFF. The chain combines TRBV29-1 with TRBJ2-1; 8 nucleotides agree with TRBD1. J was trimmed by 4 bases and V by 4 bases; bases with no gene match: 3. The CDR3 has 13 amino acids. Germline CDR1 and CDR2: SQVTM and ANQGSEA.

The count of this clone is one. The chain uses TRBV5-6 and TRBJ2-5, with TRBD2 identical over 7 bases. Gene TRBJ2-7 matches the end of the DNA better, so the J call may be wrong. Germline-derived CDR1 and CDR2 are SGHDT and YYEEEE. The CDR3 length is 15 residues. The CDR3 DNA follows: TGTGCCAGCAGCCTTTTGGCAAGCGGGGCCTACGAGCAGTACTTC. It encodes CASSLLASGAYEQYF.

This chain connects TRBV6-4 to TRBJ2-7; TRBD2 matches 11 bases. After removal of 4 bases from V and 2 bases from J, the junction contained 4 bases not matched to a gene. CDR1 and CDR2 from the germline V gene are MRHNA and SNTAGT. This CDR3 contains 15 residues. The DNA for the CDR3 is TGTGCCAGCAGTGTTGCGACTAGCGGGACCTACGAGCAGTACTTC. It specifies CASSVATSGTYEQYF.

The chain recombines TRBV19 with TRBJ2-7; the D gene is possibly TRBD1 (5 bases). The CDR3 totals 15 residues. Between the trimmed V and J ends, which lost 3 bases and 2 bases, there was a span of 14 bases. Germline loops: CDR1 LNHDA, CDR2 SQIVND (reference sequence). The CDR3 bases are TGTGCCAGTAGTATGTCGTTGCAAGGGGCCTACGAGCAGTACTTC. Residues: CASSMSLQGAYEQYF.

The CDR3 nucleotides are TGTGCCAGCACGTTACAAGGACAGGGGGGCACTGAAGCTTTCTTT. Its protein product is CASTLQGQGGTEAFF. The V call is TRBV6-6, the J call TRBJ1-1; 10 bases line up with TRBD1. The CDR3 loop spans 15 amino acids. Germline trimming cut 7 bases from V and 4 bases from J; bases unmatched to any gene: 9. The germline V gene has CDR1 MNHNY and CDR2 SVGAGI (reference sequence).

The V and J genes are TRBV7-9 and TRBJ2-1; TRBD1 matches at 9 bases. The CDR3 extends over 16 amino acids. The J segment lost 6 bases and the V segment lost 5 bases, leaving 11 bases of the junction unmatched. Germline-derived CDR1 and CDR2 are SEHNR and FQNEAQ (reference sequence). This CDR3 reads CASSPGPGQGGNEQFF. In nucleotides, the CDR3 is TGTGCCAGCAGCCCCGGACCGGGACAGGGTGGCAATGAGCAGTTCTTC.

This chain links TRBV6-6 with TRBJ2-5, with TRBD2 matching over 8 bases. With 5 bases clipped from V and 11 bases from J, the junction kept 13 bases outside the gene matches. This CDR3 has 14 residues. In germline, CDR1 is MNHNY, CDR2 SVGAGI (reference sequence). The CDR3 DNA sequence: TGTGCCAGCAGTCACTACGGGGGGGTGGGAGAGCAGTACTTC. Its protein product is CASSHYGGVGEQYF.

This chain links TRBV9 with TRBJ2-5; 7 bases map to TRBD1. Judging by the DNA end, TRBJ2-7 fits better; the J call may be wrong. CDR3 size: 13 residues. Germline-derived CDR1 and CDR2 are SGDLS and YYNGEE. The CDR3 DNA follows: TGTGCCAGCAGCCCGACAGGGATGGGCGAGCAGTACTTC. Protein sequence: CASSPTGMGEQYF.

The rearrangement links TRBV5-1 to TRBJ2-5, with 10 bases that match TRBD2. V dropped 7 bases and J dropped 4; count of bases not matched to a gene: 10. Germline loops: CDR1 SGHRS, CDR2 YFSETQ. The CDR3 contains 15 residues. The CDR3 DNA sequence: TGCGCCAGCTGGTGGGGGACTAGCGAGACAGAGACCCAGTACTTC. It translates to CASWWGTSETETQYF.

The chain couples TRBV28 to TRBJ2-7, with a tentative D call TRBD1 (7 bases). Germline-derived CDR1 and CDR2 are MDHEN and SYDVKM. This CDR3 comprises 16 residues. Trimming cost V 6 bases and J 4 bases, with 22 bases left between them. The CDR3 DNA follows: TGTGCCAGCAGGTCCTATACAGGGGAGGTGGGATACGAGCAGTACTTC. Protein: CASRSYTGEVGYEQYF.

This sequence joins TRBV11-1 and TRBJ2-7, with D perhaps matching TRBD1 (5 bases). V was cut by 1 base and J by 4 bases, with 5 bases left in between. This CDR3 region has 12 residues. Germline V gene data show CDR1 as SGHAT and CDR2 as FQDESV (reference sequence). CDR3 in amino acids: CASSLEGYEQYF. Written as DNA, the CDR3 is TGTGCCAGCAGCTTAGAGGGGTACGAGCAGTACTTC.

The V gene is TRBV28, the J gene TRBJ2-3; TRBD2 matches 11 bases. There are 19 residues in the CDR3. The V gene end was trimmed by 5 bases and the J gene end by 3 bases; junction bases not matched to a gene: 16. Germline V lookup: CDR1 MDHEN, CDR2 SYDVKM. Written as DNA, the CDR3 is TGTGCCAGCAGTGATTCCACCCTCTTTAGCGGGAGGGGAACAGATACGCAGTATTTT. Its translation is CASSDSTLFSGRGTDTQYF. Drawing the rest from reference TRBV28 and TRBJ2-3, the complete variable domain is DVKVTQSSRYLVKRTGEKVFLECVQDMDHENMFWYRQDPGLGLRLIYFSYDVKMKEKGDIPEGYSVSREKKERFSLILESASTNQTSMYLCASSDSTLFSGRGTDTQYFGPGTRLTVL.

V is TRBV2 and J is TRBJ2-1; no clear D. The CDR3 is 12 residues long. Looked up from germline, CDR1 is SNHLY and CDR2 is FYNNEI. V lost 2 bases and J 7 bases, leaving 6 bases between the germline ends. The CDR3 is CASSESVNEQFF. The CDR3 DNA reads TGTGCCAGCAGTGAATCGGTTAATGAGCAGTTCTTC.

V gene TRBV5-4 combines with J gene TRBJ2-7; 8 nucleotides match TRBD2. The CDR3 has 12 amino acids. J lost 4 bases, V lost 9 bases, and 6 bases had no gene match. Germline V gene lookup returns CDR1 SGHNT and CDR2 YYREEE (reference sequence). As DNA, the CDR3 is TGTGCCATGGGGGCGGGAGGATACGAGCAGTACTTC. It codes for CAMGAGGYEQYF. The complete variable domain, with remaining parts taken from reference TRBV5-4 and TRBJ2-7, reads ETGVTQSPTHLIKTRGQQVTLRCSSQSGHNTVSWYQQALGQGPQFIFQYYREEENGRGNFPPRFSGLQFPNYSSELNVNALELDDSALYLCAMGAGGYEQYFGPGTRLTVT.

This clone has just one count. The gene calls are TRBV18 and TRBJ2-1, with 13 bases lining up with TRBD2. Per the germline V gene, CDR1 is KGHSH and CDR2 is LQKENI. This CDR3 comprises 16 residues. The V and J ends lost 1 base and 4 bases, in that order; junction bases with no gene match: 1. The CDR3 reads CASSPLLAGGYNEQFF. DNA for the CDR3: TGTGCCAGCTCACCACTACTAGCGGGAGGGTACAATGAGCAGTTCTTC.